These T cell receptor beta chains were read from a single sample in a study of T cells in localized non-small cell lung cancer. Using immunoSEQ multiplex PCR, the repertoire was profiled, and TCRdb retains in-frame clones only, with some absent. The sample includes about 55,000 clones, roughly 83% of them seen just once. Material: peripheral blood mononuclear cells, obtained before any cancer treatment. These receptors were taken from a man between 40 and 75 years old with stage III lung adenocarcinoma. Both conserved end residues are trimmed from each CDR3. D genes are given only for firm matches.

v_call d_call cdr3_aa
TRBV5-6 - ASSTGTVMNTEAF
TRBV30 - AWSVTGTQY
TRBV2 - ASSALEGNTEAF
TRBV10-2 - ASSGAGPRETQY
TRBV7-6 TRBD2 ASSLGTSGAIEQF
TRBV6-1 - ASSDGPAGGTGELF
TRBV10-3 - AIKREGEGRLDTQY
TRBV9 TRBD1 ASSVTGDSVDYT
TRBV20-1 - SAQAGDTQY
TRBV15 TRBD1 ATSSDRGLEAF
TRBV6-5 - ASSREPAGSPLH
TRBV5-1 - ASSLGVTEAF
TRBV10-2 - ASTGLGGSSPEAF
TRBV9 - ASSEGTGELF
TRBV5-6 TRBD1 ASSSGQGKQRDNEQF
TRBV29-1 - SVEGWRGDSYEQY
TRBV11-3 TRBD1 ASSLPGQGFYEQY
TRBV11-2 - ASSLGLVYEQY
TRBV4-2 TRBD1 ASRGGGPEAF
TRBV7-3 - ASSLYAGVVGELF
TRBV11-1 - ASSSTRYEQY
TRBV7-9 - ASSSGTYGYT
TRBV5-1 - ASSSIGGRTDTQY
TRBV9 - ASSVGDRLDEQY
TRBV10-1 - ASSAGNTIY
TRBV27 TRBD2 ASSSEGLAGDYNEQF
TRBV5-1 - ASGVSGEIYEQY
TRBV15 TRBD2 ATSKDPSGNYEQY
TRBV10-3 TRBD2 AISDSSGGAGELF
TRBV18 - ASSPPRGEQY
TRBV7-2 - ASSPRQATEAF
TRBV4-3 - ASSQAPLSTGYSNQPQH
TRBV4-3 TRBD1 ASSHLGQGEETQY
TRBV10-1 - ASSIGGYT
TRBV9 TRBD1 ASSPPGQGAGIYGYT
TRBV9 - ASSDGGVVEKLF
TRBV6-5 - ASRPGRSSYNEQF
TRBV6-1 - ASSEAHSLNTGELF